The next 30 T cell receptor beta chains were all read from a single sample in a study of T-cell memory formation after mild COVID-19. TCRdb redid the calling of the 5' RACE reads with MiXCR, one entry per CDR3 protein. This table has more than 9,500 distinct CDR3 sequences, about 14% appearing once. Material for sequencing was PBMCs or a T cell subset sorted from them (not recorded which). The receptor set was obtained from a man between 18 and 29 years old who had mild COVID-19 (a few samples of this study predate the infection). Cell type and time point are not known.

At least ten counts were recorded for this clonotype. The chain couples TRBV15 to TRBJ2-5; 9 bases align to TRBD2. J gave up 2 bases and V 3 bases, and 4 bases lay outside the gene matches. Germline CDR1 is LNHNV and CDR2 is YYDKDF (reference sequence). This CDR3 is 15 amino acids long. The CDR3 DNA follows: TGTGCCACCAGCAGGTTAGCGGGGGAACAAGAGACCCAGTACTTC. Translated: CATSRLAGEQETQYF.

This clonotype was seen many times. The V gene is TRBV10-3, the J gene TRBJ1-6; 8 nucleotides match TRBD1. CDR1 is ENHRY and CDR2 is SYGVKD in the germline V gene. The CDR3 length is 15 residues. Unmatched junction bases numbered 10, after V lost 8 bases and J lost 7 bases. CDR3 nucleotides: TGTGCCATCGGCCTCGGGGACAGGATCAATTCACCCCTCCACTTT. Protein product: CAIGLGDRINSPLHF.

There are many counts of this clonotype. The chain uses TRBV7-2 and TRBJ2-1; 11 bases are a match to TRBD2. The CDR3 is made up of 16 amino acids. The V gene end was trimmed by 5 bases and the J gene end by 6 bases; junction bases not matched to a gene: 9. Germline loops: CDR1 SGHTA, CDR2 FQGNSA. The CDR3: CASSLTLAGGPNEQFF. The CDR3 coding sequence is TGTGCCAGCAGCCTGACCCTAGCGGGGGGCCCCAATGAGCAGTTCTTC.

This chain links TRBV18 with TRBJ2-3; 9 bases fit TRBD2. V was pared by 0 bases and J by 3 bases, with 4 bases of the junction left unmatched. There are 16 residues in the CDR3. Germline CDR1 is KGHSH and CDR2 is LQKENI. The CDR3 reads CASSPPMRGGTDTQYF. CDR3 in DNA: TGTGCCAGCTCACCACCAATGCGGGGGGGGACAGATACGCAGTATTTT.

This chain links TRBV5-1 with TRBJ2-5; D is possibly TRBD2 (5 bases). CDR1 SGHRS and CDR2 YFSETQ come from the germline V gene. The CDR3 has 13 residues. Trimming stripped 7 bases from V and 2 bases from J, with 12 bases between. In nucleotides, the CDR3 is TGCGCCAGCCACCCCCGGGGTCAAGAGACCCAGTACTTC. It codes for CASHPRGQETQYF.

There are many counts of this clonotype. The gene calls are TRBV4-1 and TRBJ2-3; D may be TRBD2 (6 bases). V was clipped by 2 bases and J by 1 base, with 16 bases between them. This CDR3 comprises 17 residues. CDR1 MGHRA and CDR2 YSYEKL come from the germline V gene. The CDR3 DNA sequence: TGCGCCAGCAGCCAACCGGCGATGGAGGGACGCACAGATACGCAGTATTTT. Its translation: CASSQPAMEGRTDTQYF.

This clonotype was seen a few times. The chain combines TRBV5-4 with TRBJ2-7; D is perhaps TRBD2 (6 bases). The CDR3 is made up of 14 amino acids. The V gene lost 3 bases and the J gene lost 6 bases, with 16 bases spanning the gap. From germline, CDR1 is SGHNT and CDR2 YYREEE (reference sequence). The CDR3 sequence is CASSWWPGVREQYV. The CDR3 nucleotides read TGTGCCAGCAGCTGGTGGCCGGGGGTGCGCGAGCAGTACGTC.

Ten or more counts support this clonotype. The V call is TRBV7-2, the J call TRBJ1-4; D remains unclear. V shed 11 bases and J shed 10 bases, with 8 bases lying between them. Germline lookup yields CDR1 SGHTA and CDR2 FQGNSA. The CDR3 spans 9 residues. CDR3 protein: CARGGKLFF. Here the CDR3 DNA reads TGTGCCCGTGGAGGAAAACTGTTTTTT.

The sample holds a few counts of this clonotype. The chain carries TRBV10-3 and TRBJ2-7; TRBD1 is a possible D gene (5 bases). CDR1 is ENHRY, CDR2 SYGVKD, per germline. The ends were cut back, 9 bases at V and 5 bases at J, with 14 bases in the middle. The CDR3 has 12 residues. The CDR3 loop is CAMKDGANEQYF. The CDR3 DNA reads TGTGCCATGAAAGATGGGGCAAACGAGCAGTACTTC.

The chain has TRBV6-6 and TRBJ1-5, with 7 bases matching TRBD1. The junction had 1 base not matched to a gene; V was cut back by 1 base and J by 4 bases. This CDR3 spans 14 amino acids. In germline, CDR1 is MNHNY, CDR2 SVGAGI (reference sequence). Here the CDR3 DNA reads TGTGCCAGCAGTTACTTGACAGGGAATCAGCCCCAGCATTTT. Amino acid sequence: CASSYLTGNQPQHF.

The V gene is TRBV5-1, the J gene TRBJ2-3; no definite D call. Germline V gene lookup returns CDR1 SGHRS and CDR2 YFSETQ. The CDR3 is 14 amino acids. V gave up 0 bases and J gave up 4 bases, with 9 bases separating them. CDR3 loop: CASSLEQYPDTQYF. As DNA, the CDR3 is TGCGCCAGCAGCTTGGAGCAGTATCCAGATACGCAGTATTTT.

This clonotype has more than one count but fewer than ten. J is TRBJ2-1 and V is TRBV6-5; D is perhaps TRBD2 (5 bases). This CDR3 spans 13 amino acids. Germline V lookup: CDR1 MNHEY, CDR2 SVGAGI. V lost 6 bases and J lost 7, with 13 bases in between. The CDR3 protein is CASSYGPGNEQFF. Written as DNA, the CDR3 is TGTGCCAGCAGCTATGGGCCGGGGAATGAGCAGTTCTTC.

The chain recombines TRBV9 with TRBJ2-3; no clear D. The CDR3 totals 14 residues. Germline V CDR1 and CDR2: SGDLS, YYNGEE. Trimming removed 0 bases at V and 0 bases at J, with 5 bases between. CDR3 region: CASSVDYSTDTQYF. Here the CDR3 DNA reads TGTGCCAGCAGCGTAGATTATAGCACAGATACGCAGTATTTT.

The gene calls are TRBV4-3 and TRBJ2-1, with 8 bases identical to TRBD2. With 4 bases clipped from V and 4 bases from J, the junction kept 18 bases outside the gene matches. Germline assignment: CDR1 LGHNA and CDR2 YSLEER. The CDR3 length is 19 residues. DNA of the CDR3: TGCGCCAGCAGCCCTGGACCCGGAGAAGCGGGAGTGGTATACAATGAGCAGTTCTTC. The encoded protein is CASSPGPGEAGVVYNEQFF.

This chain links TRBV20-1 with TRBJ1-2; D unresolved. Trimming stripped 0 bases from V and 2 bases from J, with 10 bases between. CDR1 DFQATT and CDR2 SNEGSKA come from the germline V gene (reference sequence). This CDR3 has 14 amino acids. Here the CDR3 DNA reads TGCAGTGCTAGAGATAATGTCAGAAACTATGGCTACACCTTC. Encoded protein: CSARDNVRNYGYTF.

The rearrangement joins TRBV5-6 to TRBJ2-1; 9 bases line up with TRBD2. The CDR3 covers 14 residues. Per the germline V gene, CDR1 is SGHDT and CDR2 is YYEEEE. V was clipped by 2 bases and J by 8 bases; unmatched bases: 5. The CDR3 sequence is CASSFWRGGYEQFF. CDR3 coding DNA: TGTGCCAGCAGCTTTTGGCGGGGGGGCTATGAGCAGTTCTTC.

This clonotype has at least ten counts. The chain uses TRBV6-2 or TRBV6-3 and TRBJ2-1, with D possibly matching TRBD1 (6 bases). The CDR3 has 15 amino acids. CDR1 is MNHEY, CDR2 SVGEGT, per germline. The V and J ends lost 0 bases and 6 bases respectively, with 12 bases between them. Here the CDR3 reads CASSYSNYRVNEQFF. In DNA form, the CDR3 reads TGTGCCAGCAGTTACTCGAATTACAGGGTCAATGAGCAGTTCTTC.

This clonotype was detected only a few times. The chain employs TRBV19 and TRBJ2-1; TRBD1 agrees at 10 bases. From germline, CDR1 is LNHDA and CDR2 SQIVND (reference sequence). The ends lost 3 bases at V and 6 bases at J; junction bases unmatched: 8. This CDR3 spans 16 amino acids. CDR3 sequence reads: CASSITSGTGVNEQFF. The CDR3 DNA follows: TGTGCCAGTAGTATTACTTCCGGGACAGGGGTCAATGAGCAGTTCTTC.

This clonotype was counted at least ten times. The chain has TRBV27 and TRBJ2-7; 7 nucleotides line up with TRBD1. This CDR3 has 14 amino acids. CDR1 is MNHEY and CDR2 is SMNVEV in the germline V gene (reference sequence). V trimming: 2 bases; J trimming: 3 bases; junction bases outside the gene matches: 4. The CDR3, as DNA: TGTGCCAGCAGTTTAATCAGGGGGAGCTACGAGCAGTACTTC. This sequence encodes CASSLIRGSYEQYF.

This clonotype was found many times. The CDR3 nucleotides read TGTGCCAGCAGTTTATGGTCAGTCAATGAAAAACTGTTTTTT. This gives the protein CASSLWSVNEKLFF. V and J are TRBV28 and TRBJ1-4, with D unresolved. The CDR3 totals 14 residues. The germline CDR1 and CDR2 sequences are MDHEN and SYDVKM. The ends were cut back, 0 bases at V and 5 bases at J, with 7 bases in the middle. The whole variable domain, remainder taken from reference TRBV28 and TRBJ1-4, is DVKVTQSSRYLVKRTGEKVFLECVQDMDHENMFWYRQDPGLGLRLIYFSYDVKMKEKGDIPEGYSVSREKKERFSLILESASTNQTSMYLCASSLWSVNEKLFFGSGTQLSVL.

This clonotype turned up a few times. The V and J genes are TRBV3-1 and TRBJ1-6, with D possibly TRBD1 on 6 matching bases. Germline lookup yields CDR1 LGHDT and CDR2 YNNKEL (reference sequence). The CDR3 spans 13 residues. Trimming left V 1 base short and J 11 bases short, with 9 bases between. CDR3 bases: TGTGCCAGCAGCCAAGCCGGGACAACACCCCTCCACTTT. Its translation is CASSQAGTTPLHF.

This clonotype has a count of ten or more. The chain carries TRBV5-6 and TRBJ1-2, with a tentative D call TRBD1 (6 bases). CDR3 length: 13 amino acids. Germline CDR1 is SGHDT and CDR2 is YYEEEE. Trimming left V 2 bases short and J 4 bases short, with 9 bases between. Here the CDR3 DNA reads TGTGCCAGCAGCTTAACAGGGATCTATGGCTACACCTTC. It encodes CASSLTGIYGYTF.

This clonotype has a handful of counts. The rearrangement uses TRBV6-5 and TRBJ1-1; 9 bases line up with TRBD1. Unmatched junction bases numbered 4, after V lost 4 bases and J lost 10 bases. The germline CDR1 and CDR2 sequences are MNHEY and SVGAGI. The CDR3 is 12 residues long. This chain's CDR3 is CASSSQGARAFF. The CDR3 DNA reads TGTGCCAGCAGTTCACAGGGGGCAAGAGCTTTCTTT.

This clonotype was seen a handful of times. J is TRBJ1-5 and V is TRBV7-9; 7 bases match TRBD1. With 5 bases clipped from V and 9 bases from J, the junction kept 10 bases outside the gene matches. This CDR3 comprises 14 residues. From germline, CDR1 is SEHNR and CDR2 FQNEAQ (reference sequence). The CDR3 region is CASSPRDSSGPQHF. The CDR3 DNA follows: TGTGCCAGCAGCCCTCGGGACAGCAGTGGGCCCCAGCATTTT.

This clonotype has a single count. The rearrangement uses TRBV5-1 and TRBJ2-1, with D maybe TRBD2 (7 bases). Germline V lookup: CDR1 SGHRS, CDR2 YFSETQ. This CDR3 comprises 16 residues. V was clipped by 4 bases and J by 7 bases, with 21 bases between them. This CDR3 is CASSTKNGGPRNEQFF. In nucleotides, the CDR3 is TGCGCCAGCAGCACCAAGAACGGGGGGCCTCGGAATGAGCAGTTCTTC.

This clonotype was found a few times. The genes are TRBV6-2 or TRBV6-3 and TRBJ2-7; tentatively, D is TRBD2 (5 bases). Trimming pared 5 bases from V and 2 bases from J, leaving 16 bases between. CDR3 size: 15 residues. Germline V gene data show CDR1 as MNHEY and CDR2 as SVGEGT. CDR3 nucleotide sequence: TGTGCCAGCAGTAACTTTCGCGGGCAAACCTACGAGCAGTACGTC. Translating it yields CASSNFRGQTYEQYV.

This clonotype has at least ten counts. The V call is TRBV28, the J call TRBJ1-4; unclear D gene. With 6 bases removed from V and 6 bases from J, the gap between germline ends came to 11 bases. This CDR3 has 13 residues. The germline V gene has CDR1 MDHEN and CDR2 SYDVKM. CDR3 nucleotides: TGTGCCAGCAGCTTGGACTTAGATGAAAAACTGTTTTTT. Translated, it gives CASSLDLDEKLFF.

This clonotype was seen repeatedly, ten times or more. The chain has TRBV4-1 and TRBJ2-5; no reliable D call. CDR1 MGHRA and CDR2 YSYEKL come from the germline V gene. CDR3 length equals 14 residues. The V end lost 2 bases, the J end lost 2 bases, and 9 bases lay between the germline ends. As DNA, the CDR3 is TGCGCCAGCAGCCAAAGACTGCCTCAAGAGACCCAGTACTTC. It specifies CASSQRLPQETQYF.

This clonotype was detected ten times or more. The genes are TRBV5-1 and TRBJ2-1, with D perhaps matching TRBD2 (6 bases). This CDR3 has 16 amino acids. Trimming took 3 bases from V and 6 from J, leaving 19 bases between them. Germline lookup yields CDR1 SGHRS and CDR2 YFSETQ. In DNA form, the CDR3 reads TGCGCCAGCAGCTCGGCCGCGACAGCGGAGGGCAATGAGCAGTTCTTC. Amino acids: CASSSAATAEGNEQFF.

Turning to this clonotype: Being one base from a much bigger clone, this may be a read error. The V and J genes are TRBV27 and TRBJ2-7, with a possible D match to TRBD1 (7 bases). This CDR3 comprises 13 residues. From germline, CDR1 is MNHEY and CDR2 SMNVEV (reference sequence). The CDR3 here is CASSQGGLYEKYF. CDR3 coding DNA: TGTGCCAGCAGCCAGGGGGGACTCTACGAGAAGTACTTC.